One and the same sample provided the 26 T cell receptor beta chains below, sequenced in a study of T cell clusters in autoimmune cytopenias (dated by TCRdb to the late 2010s). For each sample, TRB amplification used 250 to 300 ng of peripheral blood genomic DNA, equal to about 38,000 genome equivalents. The sequencer listed for this sample is Illumina MiSeq. TRB rearrangements were amplified by multiplex PCR following a touch-down protocol, with the TRB-A and TRB-B primer pools mixed in one tube. The reads went through TCRdb reprocessing, and each CDR3 protein sequence gets one entry with no DNA. This sample's table contains approximately 7,500 distinct CDR3 sequences. Together, the top ten hold roughly 30% of the sample. These same records also appear under a second study, on T cell repertoires in aging, cancer and after chemotherapy.

Sequenced input: peripheral blood. Source of these receptors: a human donor with an autoimmune cytopenia or autoimmune hepatitis (not recorded which).

The chain uses TRBV5-1 and TRBJ2-7. From germline, CDR1 is SGHRS and CDR2 YFSETQ. The CDR3 runs 15 residues. The CDR3 loop is CASSLQAMSSYEQYF. Using reference TRBV5-1 and TRBJ2-7 for the parts outside the CDR3, the full variable domain is KAGVTQTPRYLIKTRGQQVTLSCSPISGHRSVSWYQQTPGQGLQFLFEYFSETQRNKGNFPGRFSGRQFSNSRSEMNVSTLELGDSALYLCASSLQAMSSYEQYFGPGTRLTVT.

This clonotype registers medium-sized by frequency. The V gene is TRBV19, the J gene TRBJ1-5; as DNA is missing, the TRBD1 call by TCRdb cannot be tested. Germline loops: CDR1 LNHDA, CDR2 SQIVND (reference sequence). CDR3 length: 15 amino acids. CDR3 amino acids: CASSIVGGNNQPQHF.

The rearrangement links TRBV12-3 or TRBV12-4 to TRBJ1-2. This CDR3 spans 11 amino acids. The CDR3 is CASLVVAVRTF.

The rearrangement joins TRBV6-1 to TRBJ2-7; checking the TCRdb D call of TRBD2 is not possible without DNA. The CDR3 extends over 16 amino acids. CDR1 is MNHNS and CDR2 is SASEGT in the germline V gene. CDR3 in amino acids: CASSSILAGGPDEQYF.

The gene calls are TRBV20-1 and TRBJ2-3; TCRdb outputs TRBD2, but without DNA this stays unchecked. The CDR3 consists of 15 residues. Germline CDR1 DFQATT, CDR2 SNEGSKA (reference sequence). This CDR3 reads CSASLYSGGTDTQYF.

This clonotype is identified as medium-sized from frequency. The chain carries TRBV29-1 and TRBJ2-5. Germline V CDR1 and CDR2: SQVTM, ANQGSEA. CDR3 length: 13 amino acids. The CDR3 here is CSVSQLGRETQYF.

The chain is built from TRBV20-1 and TRBJ2-2; the D gene TCRdb calls, TRBD1, cannot be checked with no DNA. This CDR3 has 14 amino acids. The germline V gene encodes CDR1 DFQATT and CDR2 SNEGSKA (reference sequence). This CDR3 is CSAPGGSDTGELFF.

This clonotype is identified as medium-sized from frequency. V gene TRBV7-9 combines with J gene TRBJ2-3; lacking DNA, the TRBD2 call made by TCRdb goes unchecked. Germline V gene lookup returns CDR1 SEHNR and CDR2 FQNEAQ (reference sequence). The CDR3 totals 13 residues. This CDR3 reads CASVQGGEDTQYF.

CDR3 protein: CSAPRAGADTGELFF. The chain combines TRBV20-1 with TRBJ2-2; the D call of TRBD1 rests on TCRdb alone, since no DNA is present to check it. Germline lookup yields CDR1 DFQATT and CDR2 SNEGSKA (reference sequence). The CDR3 runs to 15 residues.

The chain employs TRBV18 and TRBJ1-2; TCRdb lists TRBD1, though no DNA is available to test this call. There are 12 residues in the CDR3. CDR1 is KGHSH and CDR2 is LQKENI in the germline V gene. Here the CDR3 reads CASSPSRGGYTF.

The V gene is TRBV18, the J gene TRBJ2-5. The CDR3 extends over 12 amino acids. The V gene's germline CDR1 is KGHSH and CDR2 LQKENI. The CDR3 is CASSPKQETQYF.

V and J are TRBV29-1 and TRBJ2-3; TCRdb's D call, TRBD2, is unchecked because there is no DNA. Per germline, CDR1 SQVTM and CDR2 ANQGSEA. The length of the CDR3 is 15 residues. The CDR3 loop reads CSVGGLAGGPDTQYF.

This sequence joins TRBV10-3 and TRBJ1-1; TCRdb's D call of TRBD1 is untestable without DNA. Germline assignment: CDR1 ENHRY and CDR2 SYGVKD. There are 17 residues in the CDR3. The CDR3 here is CAISPMGQGRVNTEAFF.

The rearrangement links TRBV12-5 to TRBJ1-2; TCRdb designates TRBD1, a call that cannot be tested without DNA. The CDR3 has 15 residues. The germline V gene has CDR1 LGHNT and CDR2 FRNRAP. CDR3 loop: CASGLGQGNPNGYTF.

The chain joins TRBV27 to TRBJ1-2; the D call from TCRdb, TRBD1, cannot be confirmed without DNA. This CDR3 contains 16 residues. Germline V CDR1 and CDR2: MNHEY, SMNVEV (reference sequence). The CDR3 protein is CASSPGTGDFNYGYTF.

V is TRBV6-1 and J is TRBJ1-3. Germline loops: CDR1 MNHNS, CDR2 SASEGT. CDR3 size: 16 residues. This CDR3 is CASRPIGIISGNTIYF.

By frequency, this clonotype registers medium-sized. CDR3 sequence reads: CAWETTGYGYTF. V and J are TRBV30 and TRBJ1-2; TCRdb calls TRBD1, which cannot be checked without DNA. The CDR3 loop spans 12 amino acids. The germline gives CDR1 GTSNPN, CDR2 SVGIG (reference sequence).

The V and J genes are TRBV19 and TRBJ1-4; the TCRdb call, TRBD1, lacks DNA for checking. This CDR3 is 16 amino acids long. CDR1 is LNHDA, CDR2 SQIVND, per germline (reference sequence). The CDR3 reads CASSIGQGATNEKLFF.

By frequency, this clonotype is medium-sized (0.01 to 0.1%). The rearrangement uses TRBV7-9 and TRBJ2-7; the D gene TCRdb calls, TRBD1, cannot be checked with no DNA. This CDR3 has 14 amino acids. Germline V gene lookup returns CDR1 SEHNR and CDR2 FQNEAQ (reference sequence). The CDR3 region is CASSPRTVSYEQYF.

The rearrangement joins TRBV11-2 to TRBJ2-7; no DNA is available, so the TRBD1 call from TCRdb remains unchecked. The CDR3 runs 15 residues. Per germline, CDR1 SGHAT and CDR2 FQNNGV. This CDR3 is CASSLSRGYYYEQYF.

By frequency, this clonotype is medium-sized. The chain combines TRBV20-1 with TRBJ2-3; without DNA, the TCRdb call of TRBD2 cannot be checked. Germline-derived CDR1 and CDR2 are DFQATT and SNEGSKA (reference sequence). The CDR3 consists of 13 residues. The CDR3 spells CSARLAGTDTQYF.

J is TRBJ2-1 and V is TRBV24-1. CDR1 is KGHDR and CDR2 is SFDVKD in the germline V gene. The CDR3 runs to 15 residues. The CDR3 sequence is CATSDPRTDDNEQFF.

The chain joins TRBV20-1 to TRBJ2-5; TCRdb proposes TRBD1, but this gene call is untestable without DNA. From germline, CDR1 is DFQATT and CDR2 SNEGSKA (reference sequence). The CDR3 runs to 12 residues. CDR3 sequence reads: CSVLGGQETQYF.

This chain connects TRBV12-3 or TRBV12-4 to TRBJ1-1. The length of the CDR3 is 12 residues. The CDR3 sequence is CASSPWDTEAFF.

V usage is TRBV27 and J usage is TRBJ2-3; lacking DNA, the TRBD2 call made by TCRdb goes unchecked. The CDR3 runs to 15 residues. Germline CDR1 and CDR2: MNHEY and SMNVEV (reference sequence). The CDR3: CASSIGTFSTDTQYF.

This chain links TRBV13 with TRBJ2-1; TCRdb lists TRBD2, though no DNA is available to test this call. The CDR3 covers 16 residues. Germline values: CDR1 PRHDT, CDR2 FYEKMQ (reference sequence). The CDR3 loop reads CASSPRTSAFYNEQFF. The whole variable domain, filled in from reference TRBV13 and TRBJ2-1, reads AAGVIQSPRHLIKEKRETATLKCYPIPRHDTVYWYQQGPGQDPQFLISFYEKMQSDKGSIPDRFSAQQFSDYHSELNMSSLELGDSALYFCASSPRTSAFYNEQFFGPGTRLTVL.